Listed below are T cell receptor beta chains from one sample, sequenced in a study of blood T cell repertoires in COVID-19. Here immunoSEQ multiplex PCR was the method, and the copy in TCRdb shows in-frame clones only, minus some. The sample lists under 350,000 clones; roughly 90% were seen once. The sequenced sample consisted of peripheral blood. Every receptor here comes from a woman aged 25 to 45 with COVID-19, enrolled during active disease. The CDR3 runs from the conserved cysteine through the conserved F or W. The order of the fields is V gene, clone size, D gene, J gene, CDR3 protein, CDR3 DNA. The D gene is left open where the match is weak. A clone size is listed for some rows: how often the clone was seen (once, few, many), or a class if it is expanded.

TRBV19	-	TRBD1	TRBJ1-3	CASIYAGGSGNTIYF	TGTGCCAGTATTTATGCAGGGGGCTCTGGAAACACCATATATTTT
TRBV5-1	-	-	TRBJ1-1	CASSPRGNTEAFF	TGCGCCAGCAGCCCCCGGGGGAACACTGAAGCTTTCTTT
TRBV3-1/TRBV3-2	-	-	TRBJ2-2	CASSQDVTGGELFF	TGTGCCAGCAGCCAAGATGTTACGGGAGGGGAGCTGTTTTTT
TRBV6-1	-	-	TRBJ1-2	CASSEVGAGEGYTF	TGTGCCAGCAGTGAAGTTGGGGCGGGAGAGGGCTACACCTTC
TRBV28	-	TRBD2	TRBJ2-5	CASSSGLAGEYKETQYF	TGTGCCAGCAGTTCGGGACTAGCGGGGGAGTATAAAGAGACCCAGTACTTC
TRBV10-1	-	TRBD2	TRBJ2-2	CASSLGLVGITGELFF	TGCGCCAGCAGTCTTGGACTAGTAGGGATCACCGGGGAGCTGTTTTTT
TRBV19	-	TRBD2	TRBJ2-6	CASSMTAGGNSGANVLTF	TGTGCCAGTAGTATGACGGCGGGGGGAAACTCTGGGGCCAACGTCCTGACTTTC
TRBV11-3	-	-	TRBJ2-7	CASSLGLGPYEQYF	TGTGCCAGCAGCTTAGGGCTAGGTCCCTACGAGCAGTACTTC
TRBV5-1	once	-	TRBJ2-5	CASSGGIGAQETQYF	TGCGCCAGCAGCGGGGGGATCGGGGCCCAAGAGACCCAGTACTTC
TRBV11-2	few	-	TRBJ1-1	CASSSPYRTEAFF	TGTGCCAGCAGCTCCCCGTACAGGACTGAAGCTTTCTTT
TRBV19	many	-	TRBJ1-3	CASSTGFGNTIYF	TGTGCCAGTAGTACAGGGTTTGGAAACACCATATATTTT
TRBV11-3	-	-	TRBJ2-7	CASSLTSTPYEQYF	TGTGCCAGCAGTCTGACGTCGACACCCTACGAGCAGTACTTC
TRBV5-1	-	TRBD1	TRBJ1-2	CASSFQGADGYTF	TGCGCCAGCAGCTTCCAGGGGGCGGATGGCTACACCTTC
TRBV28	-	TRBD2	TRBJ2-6	CASSLGLAGGQWVSGANVLTF	TGTGCCAGCAGTTTGGGGCTAGCGGGAGGGCAATGGGTCTCTGGGGCCAACGTCCTGACTTTC
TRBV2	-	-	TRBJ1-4	CASSEMRGAQEKLFF	TGTGCCAGCAGTGAGATGCGGGGGGCGCAGGAAAAACTGTTTTTT
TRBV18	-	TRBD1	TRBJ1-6	CASSLQGVTNSPLHF	TGTGCCAGCTCCCTACAGGGGGTAACAAATTCACCCCTCCACTTT
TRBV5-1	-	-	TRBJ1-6	CASSFGRTNSPLHF	TGCGCCAGCAGCTTCGGACGGACAAATTCACCCCTCCACTTT
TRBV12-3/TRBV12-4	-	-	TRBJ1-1	CASSLDSEVEAFF	TGTGCCAGCAGTTTAGATTCGGAGGTTGAGGCTTTCTTT
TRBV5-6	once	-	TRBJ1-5	CASSQNWLSNQPQHF	TGTGCCAGCAGCCAAAACTGGTTAAGCAATCAGCCCCAGCATTTT
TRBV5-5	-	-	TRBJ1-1	CASSPPGYGTEAFF	TGTGCCAGCAGCCCCCCAGGGTATGGCACTGAAGCTTTCTTT
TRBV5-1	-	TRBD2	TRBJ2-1	CASSRGTSGGQVNEQFF	TGCGCCAGCAGCAGAGGGACTAGCGGGGGGCAGGTCAATGAGCAGTTCTTC
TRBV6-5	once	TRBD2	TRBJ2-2	CASMAGVYTGELFF	TGTGCCAGCATGGCGGGGGTTTATACCGGGGAGCTGTTTTTT
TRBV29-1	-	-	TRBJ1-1	CSVARELNTEAFF	TGCAGCGTCGCCAGGGAACTGAACACTGAAGCTTTCTTT
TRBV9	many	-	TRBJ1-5	CASSSTSNQPQHF	TGTGCCAGCAGCTCAACAAGCAATCAGCCCCAGCATTTT
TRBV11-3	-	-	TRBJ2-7	CASSDGPSGGEQYF	TGTGCCAGCAGCGATGGGCCTTCCGGGGGCGAGCAGTACTTC
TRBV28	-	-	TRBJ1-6	CASLGGGNSPLHF	TGTGCCAGCTTAGGGGGGGGTAATTCACCCCTCCACTTT
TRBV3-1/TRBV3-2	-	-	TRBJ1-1	CASSQIGANTEAFF	TGTGCCAGCAGCCAAATTGGGGCGAACACTGAAGCTTTCTTT
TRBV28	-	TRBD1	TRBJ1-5	CASSYPGQWHF	TGTGCCAGCAGTTACCCGGGACAGTGGCATTTT
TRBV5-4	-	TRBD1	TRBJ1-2	CASSSDRENYGYTF	TGTGCCAGCAGCTCGGACAGGGAAAACTATGGCTACACCTTC
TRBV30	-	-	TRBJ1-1	CAWSAELGHLNTEAFF	TGTGCCTGGAGTGCCGAACTCGGACACCTTAACACTGAAGCTTTCTTT
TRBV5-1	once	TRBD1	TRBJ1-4	CASSHDGQGKNEKLFF	TGCGCCAGCAGCCATGACGGACAGGGGAAAAATGAAAAACTGTTTTTT
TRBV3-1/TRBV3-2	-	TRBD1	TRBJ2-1	CASSETQGKEQFF	TGTGCCAGCAGCGAGACACAGGGGAAAGAGCAGTTCTTC
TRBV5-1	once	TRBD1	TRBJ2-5	CASSLWDRQETQYF	TGCGCCAGCAGCTTGTGGGACAGACAAGAGACCCAGTACTTC
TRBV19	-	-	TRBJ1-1	CASSASGHTEAFF	TGTGCCAGTAGCGCCTCAGGGCATACTGAAGCTTTCTTT
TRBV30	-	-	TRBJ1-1	CAWTGGPNTEAFF	TGTGCCTGGACGGGGGGCCCGAACACTGAAGCTTTCTTT
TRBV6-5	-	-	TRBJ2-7	CASSRGWNEQYF	TGTGCCAGCAGCCGGGGATGGAACGAGCAGTACTTC
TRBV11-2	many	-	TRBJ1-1	CASSLLLNTEAFF	TGTGCCAGCAGCTTACTGTTGAACACTGAAGCTTTCTTT
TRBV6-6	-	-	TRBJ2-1	CASSRNPPTRYNEQFF	TGTGCCAGCAGTCGCAACCCCCCAACGAGGTACAATGAGCAGTTCTTC
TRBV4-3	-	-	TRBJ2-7	CASSQDRETYEQYF	TGCGCCAGCAGCCAAGACAGGGAAACCTACGAGCAGTACTTC
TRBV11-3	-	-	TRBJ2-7	CASSLGNYGEQYF	TGTGCCAGCAGCTTAGGGAACTACGGCGAGCAGTACTTC